Shown below are 21 T cell receptor beta chains from a single sample sequenced in a study of sequential checkpoint blockade in melanoma. Data came from immunoSEQ multiplex PCR; TCRdb stores just in-frame clones and leaves some out. The sample carries approximately 18,000 clones, approximately 80% recorded once. Specified treatment: randomized to nivolumab then ipilimumab (arm A) or the reverse (arm B). Sequences were derived from CD8+ T cells sorted from blood (inferred from file names), sampled from a patient given nivolumab and ipilimumab in sequence. The origin of the receptors is a human donor with melanoma.

The chain recombines TRBV6-5 with TRBJ2-7, with 7 bases fitting TRBD1. Trimming took 0 bases from V and 2 from J; bases not matched to a gene: 1. The CDR3 extends over 14 amino acids. Germline CDR1 MNHEY, CDR2 SVGAGI. CDR3 in amino acids: CASSYSDRAYEQYF. As DNA, the CDR3 is TGTGCCAGCAGTTACTCCGACAGGGCCTACGAGCAGTACTTC.

The genes are TRBV5-1 and TRBJ2-7; 9 bases agree with TRBD2. The V gene end was trimmed by 3 bases and the J gene end by 2 bases; junction bases not matched to a gene: 3. CDR3 size: 14 residues. Looked up from germline, CDR1 is SGHRS and CDR2 is YFSETQ. In DNA, the CDR3 is TGCGCCAGCAGCTCGGGACTAGCCACCTACGAGCAGTACTTC. Translating gives CASSSGLATYEQYF. Drawing the rest from reference TRBV5-1 and TRBJ2-7, the complete variable domain is KAGVTQTPRYLIKTRGQQVTLSCSPISGHRSVSWYQQTPGQGLQFLFEYFSETQRNKGNFPGRFSGRQFSNSRSEMNVSTLELGDSALYLCASSSGLATYEQYFGPGTRLTVT.

This clone was counted a single time. The chain employs TRBV6-5 and TRBJ1-1, with 7 bases lining up with TRBD1. Germline values: CDR1 MNHEY, CDR2 SVGAGI. The junction had 12 bases not matched to a gene; V was cut back by 6 bases and J by 5 bases. This CDR3 spans 15 amino acids. This CDR3 reads CASRPGDSWETEAFF. For the CDR3, the DNA is TGTGCCAGCAGACCCGGGGACAGTTGGGAGACTGAAGCTTTCTTT.

The J gene is TRBJ1-5, the V gene TRBV18; 8 bases match TRBD1. Trimming took 3 bases from V and 0 from J; bases not matched to a gene: 4. The CDR3 sequence is 16 residues long. Germline CDR1 is KGHSH and CDR2 is LQKENI. The CDR3 loop reads CASSPGQAYSNQPQHF. The CDR3 DNA sequence: TGTGCCAGCTCACCGGGACAGGCTTATAGCAATCAGCCCCAGCATTTT.

J is TRBJ2-7 and V is TRBV7-9, with a possible D match to TRBD1 (6 bases). The ends were cut back, 7 bases at V and 3 bases at J, with 13 bases in the middle. CDR1 is SEHNR and CDR2 is FQNEAQ in the germline V gene (reference sequence). There are 13 residues in the CDR3. CDR3 nucleotides: TGTGCCAGCACCCCAGAGGGGGACTACGAGCAGTACTTC. Its translation is CASTPEGDYEQYF. The variable domain in full, completed from reference TRBV7-9 and TRBJ2-7, reads DTGVSQNPRHKITKRGQNVTFRCDPISEHNRLYWYRQTLGQGPEFLTYFQNEAQLEKSRLLSDRFSAERPKGSFSTLEIQRTEQGDSAMYLCASTPEGDYEQYFGPGTRLTVT.

The rearrangement uses TRBV6-5 and TRBJ2-7, with 7 bases that match TRBD2. CDR3 length: 11 residues. With V trimmed by 4 bases and J by 7 bases, 1 base remained unmatched. Per germline, CDR1 MNHEY and CDR2 SVGAGI. CDR3 DNA: TGTGCCAGCAGTTGGGGGGGAGAGCAGTACTTC. As protein: CASSWGGEQYF.

V is TRBV7-6 and J is TRBJ2-7, with D hard to call. V was shortened by 2 bases and J by 0 bases, with 11 bases between the two germline ends. CDR1 SGHVS and CDR2 FNYEAQ come from the germline V gene. CDR3 length: 15 amino acids. This chain's CDR3 is CASSLYEDRSYEQYF. The CDR3 nucleotides are TGTGCCAGCAGCTTATACGAGGATCGCTCCTACGAGCAGTACTTC.

The chain joins TRBV2 to TRBJ2-7; the D gene is possibly TRBD2 (7 bases). The length of the CDR3 is 14 residues. V lost 1 base to trimming and J lost 2 bases, with 9 bases between them. CDR1 and CDR2 from the germline V gene are SNHLY and FYNNEI. The CDR3: CASSEGGGAYEQYF. The DNA for the CDR3 is TGTGCCAGCAGTGAAGGAGGGGGGGCCTACGAGCAGTACTTC.

The chain is built from TRBV30 and TRBJ1-1; D possibly corresponds to TRBD1 (5 bases). The CDR3 totals 13 residues. V gave up 2 bases and J gave up 0 bases, with 7 bases separating them. Per germline, CDR1 GTSNPN and CDR2 SVGIG (reference sequence). The CDR3 sequence: CAWSRGMNTEAFF. DNA of the CDR3: TGTGCCTGGAGTAGGGGAATGAACACTGAAGCTTTCTTT.

The chain links TRBV9 to TRBJ2-3; 8 positions agree with TRBD2. CDR1 and CDR2 from the germline V gene are SGDLS and YYNGEE. CDR3 length: 15 amino acids. J gave up 2 bases and V 1 base, and 3 bases lay outside the gene matches. The CDR3 protein is CASSVSGGLTDTQYF. CDR3 nucleotide sequence: TGTGCCAGCAGCGTAAGCGGGGGCCTCACAGATACGCAGTATTTT. The variable domain in full, completed from reference TRBV9 and TRBJ2-3, reads DSGVTQTPKHLITATGQRVTLRCSPRSGDLSVYWYQQSLDQGLQFLIQYYNGEERAKGNILERFSAQQFPDLHSELNLSSLELGDSALYFCASSVSGGLTDTQYFGPGTRLTVL.

The chain combines TRBV10-1 with TRBJ2-7; 7 nucleotides line up with TRBD1. CDR3 size: 12 residues. The germline V gene encodes CDR1 WNHNN and CDR2 SYGVQD (reference sequence). Unmatched junction bases numbered 2, after V lost 4 bases and J lost 5 bases. The CDR3 sequence: CASSATGNEQYF. Here the CDR3 DNA reads TGCGCCAGCAGTGCGACAGGGAACGAGCAGTACTTC.

CDR3: CASSYSITGMNYGYTF. The CDR3 DNA reads as TGTGCCAGCAGTTACTCGATAACAGGGATGAACTATGGCTACACCTTC. The genes are TRBV6-5 and TRBJ1-2; D perhaps matches TRBD1 (6 bases). Germline CDR1 MNHEY, CDR2 SVGAGI. The CDR3 has 16 residues. The V end lost 0 bases, the J end lost 2 bases, and 13 bases lay between the germline ends.

This clone was picked up a small number of times. The chain recombines TRBV5-1 with TRBJ1-4; D may be TRBD1 (6 bases). CDR1 is SGHRS and CDR2 is YFSETQ in the germline V gene. V was shortened by 4 bases and J by 3 bases, with 22 bases between the two germline ends. The CDR3 consists of 18 residues. The CDR3 reads CASSLDRPLSSANEKLFF. The CDR3 DNA sequence: TGCGCCAGCAGCCTTGACAGGCCCCTATCCTCGGCTAATGAAAAACTGTTTTTT.

The gene calls are TRBV7-9 and TRBJ1-1, with D tentatively TRBD1 (6 bases). The CDR3 extends over 12 amino acids. Germline V gives CDR1 SEHNR, CDR2 FQNEAQ (reference sequence). Trimming shortened V by 1 base and J by 8 bases, and 8 bases separated the two germline ends. Written as DNA, the CDR3 is TGTGCCAGCAGCTTAGGGACAGCCGAAGCTTTCTTT. It translates to CASSLGTAEAFF.

This clone was detected a few times. This chain connects TRBV7-3 to TRBJ2-7; 7 bases match TRBD2. The V gene's germline CDR1 is SGHTA and CDR2 FQGTGA. This CDR3 is built from 14 residues. J was trimmed by 4 bases and V by 5 bases; bases with no gene match: 8. The CDR3 region has the DNA TGTGCCAGCAGCCCCTCCGCGGGAGCTTACGAGCAGTACTTC. This encodes CASSPSAGAYEQYF.

The gene calls are TRBV11-2 and TRBJ2-7, with D possibly being TRBD2 (6 bases). V gave up 5 bases and J gave up 2 bases, with 13 bases separating them. There are 14 residues in the CDR3. Germline V gene data show CDR1 as SGHAT and CDR2 as FQNNGV. The CDR3 coding sequence is TGTGCCAGCAGCATTGGGACGGGGGCCTACGAGCAGTACTTC. Translation: CASSIGTGAYEQYF.

V is TRBV27 and J is TRBJ1-2; D gene uncertain. Germline V CDR1 and CDR2: MNHEY, SMNVEV (reference sequence). V was trimmed by 6 bases and J by 8 bases, leaving 13 bases between them. The CDR3 runs to 12 residues. The CDR3 DNA sequence: TGTGCCAGCAGCCGTCCGGGGTTCGGCTACACCTTC. It specifies CASSRPGFGYTF.

V gene TRBV10-2 combines with J gene TRBJ1-2; TRBD1 is a possible D gene (5 bases). V lost 5 bases and J lost 4, with 14 bases in between. The V gene's germline CDR1 is WSHSY and CDR2 SAAADI. The CDR3 has 14 residues. The CDR3 region has the DNA TGCGCCAGCAGTAGCTACGGGGGGGGCTATGGCTACACCTTC. Its translation is CASSSYGGGYGYTF.

This clone has a single count. The junction shows a germline mismatch at one end, possibly a read error. Within the sample, other DNA sequences also encode this same CDR3. The J gene is TRBJ1-2, the V gene TRBV9; the D gene is possibly TRBD1 (6 bases). The germline CDR1 and CDR2 sequences are SGDLS and YYNGEE. The CDR3 consists of 14 residues. The CDR3 bases are TGCGCCAGCAGCCTACCGGGACAACACTATGGCTACACCTTC. This translates into CASSLPGQHYGYTF.

This clone was seen once. CDR3 amino acids: CASSLQGYYGYTF. Here the CDR3 DNA reads TGTGCCAGCAGTTTACAGGGGTACTATGGCTACACCTTC. The J gene is TRBJ1-2, the V gene TRBV28; maybe TRBD1 (6 bases). Per the germline V gene, CDR1 is MDHEN and CDR2 is SYDVKM. CDR3 length: 13 residues. Trimming took 2 bases from V and 3 from J, leaving 7 bases between them.

The J gene is TRBJ2-1, the V gene TRBV5-1, with D perhaps TRBD2 (6 bases). V was cut by 0 bases and J by 0 bases, with 13 bases left in between. The CDR3 is 17 residues long. The germline gives CDR1 SGHRS, CDR2 YFSETQ. The CDR3: CASSLVWRGSSYNEQFF. The CDR3 DNA is TGCGCCAGCAGCTTGGTCTGGCGGGGAAGCTCCTACAATGAGCAGTTCTTC. Full variable domain (missing parts from reference TRBV5-1 and TRBJ2-1): KAGVTQTPRYLIKTRGQQVTLSCSPISGHRSVSWYQQTPGQGLQFLFEYFSETQRNKGNFPGRFSGRQFSNSRSEMNVSTLELGDSALYLCASSLVWRGSSYNEQFFGPGTRLTVL.